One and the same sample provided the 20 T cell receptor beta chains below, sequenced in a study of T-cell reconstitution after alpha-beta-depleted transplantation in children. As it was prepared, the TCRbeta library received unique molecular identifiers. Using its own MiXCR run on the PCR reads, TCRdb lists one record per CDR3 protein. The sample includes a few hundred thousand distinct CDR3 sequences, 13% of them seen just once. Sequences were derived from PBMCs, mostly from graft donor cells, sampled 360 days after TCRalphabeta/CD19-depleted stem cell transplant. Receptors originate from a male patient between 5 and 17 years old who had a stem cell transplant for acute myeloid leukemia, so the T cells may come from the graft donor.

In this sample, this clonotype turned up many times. The CDR3 sequence: CASSLTGAGELFF. Here the CDR3 DNA reads TGTGCCAGCAGTTTGACGGGTGCCGGGGAGCTGTTTTTT. The chain is built from TRBV12-3 or TRBV12-4 and TRBJ2-2; no reliable D call. Deletions cut 3 bases from V and 6 bases from J, with 8 bases between. The CDR3 spans 13 residues.

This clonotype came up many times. CDR3 sequence reads: CASSPVLLAGARETQYF. The DNA of the CDR3 is TGTGCCAGCAGTCCAGTCCTTCTAGCGGGAGCGCGAGAGACCCAGTACTTC. The chain carries TRBV28 and TRBJ2-5; 10 bases are a match to TRBD2. The CDR3 totals 17 residues. Germline V lookup: CDR1 MDHEN, CDR2 SYDVKM. J was trimmed by 4 bases and V by 5 bases; bases with no gene match: 13.

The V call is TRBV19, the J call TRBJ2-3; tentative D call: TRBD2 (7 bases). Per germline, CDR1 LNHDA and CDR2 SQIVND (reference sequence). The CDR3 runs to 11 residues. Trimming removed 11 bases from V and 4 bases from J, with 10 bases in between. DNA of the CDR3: TGTGCCGGGGGGGGCCCAGATACGCAGTATTTT. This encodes CAGGGPDTQYF. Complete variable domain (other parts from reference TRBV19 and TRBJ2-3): DGGITQSPKYLFRKEGQNVTLSCEQNLNHDAMYWYRQDPGQGLRLIYYSQIVNDFQKGDIAEGYSVSREKKESFPLTVTSAQKNPTAFYLCAGGGPDTQYFGPGTRLTVL.

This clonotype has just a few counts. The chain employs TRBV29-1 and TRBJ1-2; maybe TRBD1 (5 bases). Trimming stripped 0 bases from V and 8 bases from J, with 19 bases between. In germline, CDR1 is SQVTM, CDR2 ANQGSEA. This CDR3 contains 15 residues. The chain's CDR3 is CSVEDQNLSWGGYTF. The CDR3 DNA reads TGCAGCGTTGAAGATCAAAACCTTTCATGGGGGGGCTACACCTTC.

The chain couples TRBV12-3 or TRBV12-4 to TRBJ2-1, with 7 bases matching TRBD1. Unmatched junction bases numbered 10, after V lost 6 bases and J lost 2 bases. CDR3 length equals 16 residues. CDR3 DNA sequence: TGTGCCAGCAGCTCTGCCGGACAGGTAGCCTACAATGAGCAGTTCTTC. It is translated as CASSSAGQVAYNEQFF.

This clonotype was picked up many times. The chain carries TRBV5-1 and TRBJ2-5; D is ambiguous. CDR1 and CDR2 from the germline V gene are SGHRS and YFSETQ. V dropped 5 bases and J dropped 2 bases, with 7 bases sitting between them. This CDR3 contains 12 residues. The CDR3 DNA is TGCGCCAGCAGTTGGGGACAAGAGACCCAGTACTTC. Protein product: CASSWGQETQYF.

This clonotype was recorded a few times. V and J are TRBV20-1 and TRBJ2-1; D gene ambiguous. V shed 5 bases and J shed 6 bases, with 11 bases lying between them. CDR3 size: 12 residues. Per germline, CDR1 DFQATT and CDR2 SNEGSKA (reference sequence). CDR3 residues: CSAGPPGNEQFF. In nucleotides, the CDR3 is TGCAGTGCTGGCCCCCCCGGCAATGAGCAGTTCTTC.

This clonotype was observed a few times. The CDR3 is CATSDSPEGSSRASGRIGYNEQFF. CDR3 DNA: TGTGCCACCAGTGATTCCCCGGAGGGCTCGAGTAGGGCTAGCGGGAGGATAGGGTACAATGAGCAGTTCTTC. The gene calls are TRBV24-1 and TRBJ2-1; TRBD2 aligns across 11 bases. Trimming at V came to 2 bases and at J to 4 bases, leaving 27 bases not matched to a gene. Germline lookup yields CDR1 KGHDR and CDR2 SFDVKD. This CDR3 has 24 amino acids.

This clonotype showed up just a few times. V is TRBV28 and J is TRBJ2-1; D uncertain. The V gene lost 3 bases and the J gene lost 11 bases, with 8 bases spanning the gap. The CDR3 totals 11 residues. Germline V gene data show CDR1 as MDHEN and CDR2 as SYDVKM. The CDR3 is CASSFFDQQFF. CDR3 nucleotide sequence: TGTGCCAGCAGTTTTTTCGACCAGCAGTTCTTC.

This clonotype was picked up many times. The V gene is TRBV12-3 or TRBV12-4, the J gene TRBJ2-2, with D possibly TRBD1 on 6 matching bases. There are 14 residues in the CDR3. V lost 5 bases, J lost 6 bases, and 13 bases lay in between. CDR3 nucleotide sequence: TGTGCCAGCAGTCTCACAGGGATTGCCGGGGAGCTGTTTTTT. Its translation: CASSLTGIAGELFF.

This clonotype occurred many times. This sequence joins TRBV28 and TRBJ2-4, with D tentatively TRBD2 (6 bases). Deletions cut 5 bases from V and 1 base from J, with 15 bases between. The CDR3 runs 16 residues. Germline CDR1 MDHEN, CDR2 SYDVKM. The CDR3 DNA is TGTGCCAGCAGTGTCCCGGGAGTGATTGCCAAAAACATTCAGTACTTC. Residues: CASSVPGVIAKNIQYF.

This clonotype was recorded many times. The CDR3 bases are TGTGCCAGCAGCGCTCTAGGTTTGAACACCGGGGAGCTGTTTTTT. Protein sequence: CASSALGLNTGELFF. The V and J genes are TRBV14 and TRBJ2-2; D unclear. V was shortened by 5 bases and J by 1 base, with 11 bases between the two germline ends. Germline V gene lookup returns CDR1 SGHDN and CDR2 FVKESK. CDR3 length: 15 amino acids.

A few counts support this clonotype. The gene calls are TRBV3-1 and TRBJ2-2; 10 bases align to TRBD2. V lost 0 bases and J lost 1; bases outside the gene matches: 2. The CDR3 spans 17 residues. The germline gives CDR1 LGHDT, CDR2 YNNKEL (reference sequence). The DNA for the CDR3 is TGTGCCAGCAGCCAAGATGCTAGCGGGAGGAACACCGGGGAGCTGTTTTTT. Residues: CASSQDASGRNTGELFF.

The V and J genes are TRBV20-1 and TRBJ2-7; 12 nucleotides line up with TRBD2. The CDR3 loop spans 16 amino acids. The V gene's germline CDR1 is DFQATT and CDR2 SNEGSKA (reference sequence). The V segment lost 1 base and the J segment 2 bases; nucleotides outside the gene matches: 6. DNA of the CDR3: TGCAGTGCTAGAGGAGAAACTAGCGGGAGGACCTACGAGCAGTACTTC. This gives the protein CSARGETSGRTYEQYF.

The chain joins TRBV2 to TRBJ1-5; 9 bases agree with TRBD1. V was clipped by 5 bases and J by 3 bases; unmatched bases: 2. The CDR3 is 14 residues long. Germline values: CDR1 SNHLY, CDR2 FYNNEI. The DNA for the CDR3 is TGTGCCAGCAGTATACAGGGGGCCAATCAGCCCCAGCATTTT. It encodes CASSIQGANQPQHF.

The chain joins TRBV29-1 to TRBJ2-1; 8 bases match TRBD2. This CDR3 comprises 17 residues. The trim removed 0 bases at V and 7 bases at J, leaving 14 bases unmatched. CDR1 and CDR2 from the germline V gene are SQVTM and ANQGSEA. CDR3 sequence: CSVEDLSGSGRTNEQFF. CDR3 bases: TGCAGCGTTGAAGATCTTTCCGGCAGCGGGAGAACGAATGAGCAGTTCTTC.

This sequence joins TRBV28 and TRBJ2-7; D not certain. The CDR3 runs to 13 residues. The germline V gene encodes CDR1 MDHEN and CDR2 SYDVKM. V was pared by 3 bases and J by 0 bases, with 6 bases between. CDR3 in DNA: TGTGCCAGCAGTTTCGACTTCTCCTACGAGCAGTACTTC. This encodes CASSFDFSYEQYF.

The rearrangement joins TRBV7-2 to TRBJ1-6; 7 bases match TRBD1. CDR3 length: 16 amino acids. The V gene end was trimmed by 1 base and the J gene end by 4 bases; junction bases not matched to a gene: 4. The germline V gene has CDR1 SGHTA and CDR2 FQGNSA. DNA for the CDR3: TGTGCCAGCAGCTTAGGGCCAGGGGGTTATAATTCACCCCTCCACTTT. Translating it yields CASSLGPGGYNSPLHF.

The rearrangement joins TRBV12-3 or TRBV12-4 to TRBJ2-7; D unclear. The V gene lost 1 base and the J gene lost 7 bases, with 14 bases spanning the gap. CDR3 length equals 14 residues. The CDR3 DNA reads TGTGCCAGCAGTTTAGTTGGACCAATGATAGAGCAGTACTTC. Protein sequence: CASSLVGPMIEQYF.

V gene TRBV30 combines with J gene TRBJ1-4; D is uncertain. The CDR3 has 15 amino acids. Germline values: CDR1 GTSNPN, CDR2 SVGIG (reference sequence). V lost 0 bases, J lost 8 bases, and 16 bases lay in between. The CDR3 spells CAWSVRRAFSEKLFF. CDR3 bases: TGTGCCTGGAGTGTACGGAGGGCTTTTTCGGAAAAACTGTTTTTT.